Presented here are 10 T cell receptor beta chains from one specimen sequenced in a study of blood T cell repertoires in COVID-19. Profiled with immunoSEQ multiplex PCR; TCRdb holds only in-frame clones, not every one. The table shows about 280,000 clones, with approximately 85% occurring only once. The sequencing input was peripheral blood. The receptors were sampled from a man aged 45-65 years with active or convalescent COVID-19.

This clone has only a few counts. The chain uses TRBV18 and TRBJ1-5; D perhaps matches TRBD1 (5 bases). The CDR3 extends over 14 amino acids. Germline V lookup: CDR1 KGHSH, CDR2 LQKENI. The V end lost 6 bases, the J end lost 4 bases, and 13 bases lay between the germline ends. The CDR3 spells CASSPGRTNQPQHF. As DNA, the CDR3 is TGTGCCAGCTCCCCCGGACGGACAAATCAGCCCCAGCATTTT. Looking up the rest from reference TRBV18 and TRBJ1-5 gives the full variable domain: NAGVMQNPRHLVRRRGQEARLRCSPMKGHSHVYWYRQLPEEGLKFMVYLQKENIIDESGMPKERFSAEFPKEGPSILRIQQVVRGDSAAYFCASSPGRTNQPQHFGDGTRLSIL.

This clone showed up just a few times. The V gene is TRBV5-1, the J gene TRBJ2-7, with TRBD1 as a possible D gene (6 bases). V lost 0 bases and J 2 bases, leaving 21 bases between the germline ends. In germline, CDR1 is SGHRS, CDR2 YFSETQ. The CDR3 runs to 18 residues. The CDR3 region has the DNA TGCGCCAGCAGCTTGGGCCCTCAGGCCCGGGACACCCCCTACGAGCAGTACTTC. It yields the protein CASSLGPQARDTPYEQYF.

This chain connects TRBV28 to TRBJ1-2, with 7 bases that match TRBD1. The CDR3 loop spans 16 amino acids. Germline V gene sequence: CDR1 MDHEN, CDR2 SYDVKM. With 6 bases clipped from V and 4 bases from J, the junction kept 14 bases outside the gene matches. The CDR3 DNA is TGTGCCAGCAGCATAAAACCGACAGGGTTTCGCTATGGCTACACCTTC. Amino acid sequence: CASSIKPTGFRYGYTF.

There are a few counts of this clone. This chain links TRBV6-2 or TRBV6-3 with TRBJ1-2; no clear D gene. There are 14 residues in the CDR3. Per the germline V gene, CDR1 is MNHEY and CDR2 is SVGEGT. Trimming cost V 6 bases and J 6 bases, with 17 bases left between them. The CDR3 reads CASSRGRDADGYTF. The CDR3 nucleotides read TGTGCCAGCAGCCGAGGGAGGGATGCGGATGGCTACACCTTC.

The chain couples TRBV29-1 to TRBJ1-2; D might be TRBD1 (5 bases). The CDR3 contains 11 residues. Between the trimmed V and J ends, which lost 6 bases and 4 bases, there was a span of 9 bases. Per germline, CDR1 SQVTM and CDR2 ANQGSEA. The CDR3: CSVYRSYGYTF. The CDR3 DNA reads TGCAGCGTGTACAGGTCCTATGGCTACACCTTC.

The chain carries TRBV25-1 and TRBJ2-3, with 7 bases aligning to TRBD2. Germline loops: CDR1 MGHDK, CDR2 SYGVNS. The CDR3 is 14 amino acids. Losses at the gene ends were 4 bases for V and 1 base for J; bases not matched to a gene: 2. CDR3 sequence: CASSAAGGTDTQYF. The CDR3, as DNA: TGTGCCAGCAGTGCGGCGGGAGGCACAGATACGCAGTATTTT.

The chain joins TRBV6-5 to TRBJ2-7; 9 nucleotides line up with TRBD1. The CDR3 is 15 residues long. In germline, CDR1 is MNHEY, CDR2 SVGAGI. Germline trimming cut 0 bases from V and 1 base from J; bases unmatched to any gene: 1. The CDR3 loop is CASSYSGTGSYEQYF. CDR3 sequence (DNA): TGTGCCAGCAGTTACTCCGGGACAGGGTCCTACGAGCAGTACTTC.

The chain employs TRBV4-1 and TRBJ1-4; D remains unclear. The V gene's germline CDR1 is MGHRA and CDR2 YSYEKL. Trimming removed 4 bases from V and 8 bases from J, with 11 bases in between. The CDR3 totals 13 residues. CDR3 sequence reads: CASSRLVREKLFF. In DNA, the CDR3 is TGCGCCAGCAGCCGATTAGTGCGGGAAAAACTGTTTTTT.

The rearrangement joins TRBV4-3 to TRBJ2-1; 7 bases are a match to TRBD1. The V segment lost 1 base and the J segment 3 bases; nucleotides outside the gene matches: 3. There are 15 residues in the CDR3. Germline CDR1 and CDR2: LGHNA and YSLEER. The CDR3 here is CASSQGRGNYNEQFF. The CDR3 region has the DNA TGCGCCAGCAGCCAAGGCAGGGGGAACTACAATGAGCAGTTCTTC.

The chain is built from TRBV30 and TRBJ1-6; TRBD1 matches 7 bases. The CDR3 covers 15 residues. The J segment lost 7 bases and the V segment lost 5 bases, leaving 11 bases of the junction unmatched. CDR1 is GTSNPN and CDR2 is SVGIG in the germline V gene (reference sequence). CDR3 region: CAWAYRQGWNSPLHF. The CDR3 DNA sequence: TGTGCCTGGGCCTATCGACAGGGCTGGAATTCACCCCTCCACTTT.